This TCR beta chain was observed in a study of T cell responses to AZD1222 COVID-19 vaccine. Study-level points and caveats: Mostly white British, mostly female donors; authors suggested clonal diversity may be underestimated. Vaccine-related CD4 TCRs covered spike, predominating at 160-218 and 743-854.

Sequenced by immunoSEQ multiplex PCR; TCRdb stores in-frame clones only, minus some. The data contain about 190,000 clones, about 89% of them seen just once; the ten biggest clones take up 2.5% to 3%. In this sample, this clone turned up a few times. The antigen remains unidentified. Per the germline V gene, CDR1 is SNHLY and CDR2 is FYNNEI. V lost 4 bases to trimming and J lost 6 bases, with 5 bases between them. The length of the CDR3 is 11 residues. This chain uses TRBV2 with TRBJ2-3, with D uncertain. The origin of this receptor is an adult in good health. This specimen was peripheral blood, taken on day 0 of MenACWY control vaccination. CDR3 protein: CASSVGDTQYF. CDR3 nucleotide sequence: TGTGCCAGCAGTGTCGGTGATACGCAGTATTTT.